This TCR beta chain appears in the sequencing data of a study of blood T cell repertoires in COVID-19. Assay: immunoSEQ multiplex PCR; the TCRdb copy retains only in-frame clones and omits some. The sample holds around 180,000 clones, roughly nine tenths seen once. This CDR3 contains 15 residues. Trimming cost V 5 bases and J 2 bases; bases outside gene matches: 6. Germline V lookup: CDR1 KGHSH, CDR2 LQKENI. The J gene is TRBJ1-3, the V gene TRBV18; 7 nucleotides align to TRBD1. The receptor's source is a woman aged 40 to 50 with acute COVID-19. Specimen: PBMCs or T cells enriched from blood (not recorded which). In DNA, the CDR3 is TGTGCCAGCTCAGACACAGGGGCTACTGGAAACACCATATATTTT. It is translated as CASSDTGATGNTIYF.